A selection of T cell receptor beta chains follows, all from one sample in a study of cytomegalovirus exposure and HLA in healthy donors. Sequencing was performed with immunoSEQ multiplex PCR; in TCRdb, only in-frame clones are kept and a portion is missing. In the table there are under 200,000 clones, approximately 89% of which are singletons. The sample comprised PBMCs. These receptors came from a woman aged 18-35 years in good health and CMV-seropositive. CDR3s include the opening cysteine and the closing phenylalanine or tryptophan. The D gene is left open where the match is weak.

D gene,V gene,CDR3 protein
.,TRBV11-2,CASSFGTTYGYTF
.,TRBV7-9,CASSLLGEKLFF
TRBD1,TRBV10-3,CAVTGGETDTQYF
.,TRBV10-3,CAISESGGRSNQPQHF
.,TRBV4-1,CASSQGGTAGELFF
.,TRBV28,CASRPFIRGEAFF
.,TRBV29-1,CSDYQGYGYTF
.,TRBV15,CATREAGGSQHF
.,TRBV27,CASSHGLEQFF
.,TRBV11-1,CASSLDWSRETQYF
.,TRBV7-9,CASSLQETQYF
.,TRBV18,CASSPPGKPYEQYF
TRBD2,TRBV29-1,CSAQGYSSGDPYEQYF
TRBD1,TRBV9,CASSSRTGDNGELFF
.,TRBV11-3,CASSLGGAKAEAFF
.,TRBV5-1,CASSLREAGELFF
.,TRBV6-1,CASSEVQNSPLHF
.,TRBV7-9,CASSSPGGGDTEAFF
.,TRBV10-3,CAISGTSQPQHF
.,TRBV7-2,CASSLTSDSHNEQFF
TRBD2,TRBV5-1,CASSQGLSGRFSNEQFF
.,TRBV28,CASIASTGPAYEQYF
TRBD1,TRBV5-1,CATREGTGGREQYF
.,TRBV10-2,CASSETPREKLFF
.,TRBV7-9,CASSAAGGTEAFF
TRBD1,TRBV6-1,CASRATGSYGYTF
.,TRBV6-5,CASRGGDDDGYTF